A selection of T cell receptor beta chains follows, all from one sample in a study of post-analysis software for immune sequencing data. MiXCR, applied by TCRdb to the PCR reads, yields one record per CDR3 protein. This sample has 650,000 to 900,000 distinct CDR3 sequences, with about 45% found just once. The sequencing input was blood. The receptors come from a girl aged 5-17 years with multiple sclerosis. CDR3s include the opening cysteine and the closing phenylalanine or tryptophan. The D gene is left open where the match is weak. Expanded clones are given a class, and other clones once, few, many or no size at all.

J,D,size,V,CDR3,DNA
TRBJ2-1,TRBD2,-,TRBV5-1,CASSLPSGRSGNEQFF,TGCGCCAGCAGCTTGCCTTCCGGGAGGTCGGGCAATGAGCAGTTCTTC
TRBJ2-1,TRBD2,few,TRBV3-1,CASSQRGGSYEQFF,TGTGCCAGCAGCCAACGGGGCGGGAGCTACGAGCAGTTCTTC
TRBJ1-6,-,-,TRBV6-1,CASSERQPWDSPLHF,TGTGCCAGCAGTGAACGGCAGCCGTGGGATTCACCCCTCCACTTT
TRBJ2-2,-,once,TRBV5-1,CASRLGLTGELFF,TGCGCTTCTCGGCTGGGACTCACCGGGGAGCTGTTTTTT
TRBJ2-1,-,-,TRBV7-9,CASSLVPGEEIMSYNEQFF,TGTGCCAGCAGCTTAGTCCCGGGAGAGGAGATAATGTCCTACAATGAGCAGTTCTTC
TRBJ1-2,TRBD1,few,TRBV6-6,CASSYSRDSFLGGYTF,TGTGCCAGCAGTTACTCGAGGGACAGCTTCTTAGGGGGCTACACCTTC
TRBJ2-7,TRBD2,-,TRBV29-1,CSARTSGSAYEQYF,TGCAGCGCACGGACTAGCGGGAGCGCCTACGAGCAGTACTTC
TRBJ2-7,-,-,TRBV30,CAWSRSHLTEQYF,TGTGCCTGGAGTAGGAGTCACCTCACCGAGCAGTACTTC
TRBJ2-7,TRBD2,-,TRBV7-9,CASSPGTSGLLYEQYF,TGTGCCAGCAGTCCCGGGACTAGCGGGTTGCTATACGAGCAGTACTTC
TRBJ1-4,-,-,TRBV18,CASSPMSNEKLFF,TGTGCCAGCTCACCAATGAGTAATGAAAAACTGTTTTTT
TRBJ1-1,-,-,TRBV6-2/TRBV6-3,CAGSYSQPPRTEAFF,TGTGCCGGCAGTTACTCACAACCCCCGAGGACTGAAGCTTTCTTT
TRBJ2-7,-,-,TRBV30,CAWSGGVVPYEQYF,TGTGCCTGGAGTGGAGGGGTGGTCCCCTACGAGCAGTACTTC
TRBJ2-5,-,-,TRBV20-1,CSARDHGQGRETQYF,TGCAGTGCTAGAGATCATGGGCAGGGCAGAGAGACCCAGTACTTC
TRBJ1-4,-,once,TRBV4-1,CASSQQGPIHNEKLFF,TGCGCCAGCAGCCAACAAGGGCCCATACATAATGAAAAACTGTTTTTT